The T cell receptor (beta chain) under discussion was sequenced for a study of blood T cell repertoires in COVID-19. Participants spanned ages 18 to 89 years and resided in roughly 22 US areas. The V gene lost 1 base and the J gene lost 4 bases, with 16 bases spanning the gap. CDR3 length: 16 amino acids. CDR1 KGHSH and CDR2 LQKENI come from the germline V gene. As originally analysed: Cell counts per sample came from amplifying reference gene primers. Method: immunoSEQ multiplex PCR; TCRdb's copy keeps in-frame clones and lacks some. V, J and clone size are those of that table, while D and trimming were read from the DNA. The table includes about 180,000 clones, around 86% detected once.

Sequenced: PBMCs or T cells enriched from blood (not recorded which). This chain connects TRBV18 to TRBJ2-5, with TRBD1 as a possible D gene (5 bases). The clonotype originates from a woman in her 30s who had recovered from COVID-19. Here the CDR3 reads CASSPRYRQGSETQYF. CDR3 DNA sequence: TGTGCCAGCTCACCACGTTACCGCCAGGGATCAGAGACCCAGTACTTC.